This is a list of T cell receptor beta chains from one sample in a study of immune aging and cytomegalovirus after organ transplant. These receptors have no known antigen. Each CDR3 protein is one row after TCRdb ran MiXCR on the single-cell sequencing reads. The sample has approximately 22,000 distinct CDR3 sequences; 35% to 40% are singletons. Specimen: CMV peptide-activated CD4+ and CD8+ T cells sorted from blood, collected at five time points, pooled. These receptors all stem from a female donor who had a heart transplant and CMV viremia. The CDR3 runs from the conserved cysteine through the conserved F or W. A D gene is named only where the DNA matches it firmly. Clone sizes are given selectively: once, few, many, or a class where the clone is expanded.

J	D	size	V	DNA	CDR3
TRBJ1-1	.	.	TRBV29-1	TGCAGCGTTGCGAGGCAGACAAACACTGAAGCTTTCTTT	CSVARQTNTEAFF
TRBJ2-7	TRBD1	.	TRBV7-9	TGTGCCACCCAGGGGGACTCCTACGAGCAGTACTTC	CATQGDSYEQYF
TRBJ2-7	TRBD2	few	TRBV20-1	TGCAGCGCGGGGAGGACTAGCGGGAGGGCCTACGAGCAGTACTTC	CSAGRTSGRAYEQYF
TRBJ2-2	.	.	TRBV2	TGTGCCAGCTCCCTAGCGAGAGGCGGGACCGGGGAGCTGTTTTTT	CASSLARGGTGELFF
TRBJ2-5	.	.	TRBV24-1	TGTGCCACCAGTGATATACAGGGACCGGAACATACGACCCAGTACTTC	CATSDIQGPEHTTQYF
TRBJ2-2	TRBD1	.	TRBV28	TGTGCCAGCAGTTTTCCTCTTACAGGGGTAGACACCGGGGAGCTGTTTTTT	CASSFPLTGVDTGELFF
TRBJ2-2	.	once	TRBV10-3	TGTGCCTTCAGCCCAGGGGAAACCGGCGAGCTGTTTTTT	CAFSPGETGELFF
TRBJ1-2	.	many	TRBV28	TGTGCCAGCAGTTTCTCCGACGGGGGTTATGGCTACACCTTC	CASSFSDGGYGYTF
TRBJ2-2	TRBD2	few	TRBV28	TGTGCCAGCAGTTCTAGCGGGAGGGCCAACACCGGGGAGCTGTTTTTT	CASSSSGRANTGELFF
TRBJ1-2	.	few	TRBV6-5	TGTGCCAGCAGGAATGGGGTGGACTATGGCTACACCTTC	CASRNGVDYGYTF
TRBJ2-1	.	few	TRBV27	TGTGCCAGCAGTTTATCGAGGCGAGGGTCCTACAATGAGCAGTTCTTC	CASSLSRRGSYNEQFF
TRBJ1-1	.	few	TRBV14	TGTGCCAGCAGCCAAGAGGAGGGATTCGCTGAAGCTTTCTTT	CASSQEEGFAEAFF
TRBJ2-1	.	few	TRBV20-1	TGCAGTGCTAGGGGGCGAGAAGGACCTACCTACAATGAGCAGTTCTTC	CSARGREGPTYNEQFF
TRBJ1-4	.	many	TRBV7-9	TGTGCCAGCAGCTTTAGCGTCAATGAAAAACTGTTTTTT	CASSFSVNEKLFF
TRBJ1-3	.	.	TRBV2	TGTGCCAGCAGAGGCCATACTGGAAACACCATATATTTT	CASRGHTGNTIYF
TRBJ2-5	TRBD2	medium-sized	TRBV2	TGTGCCAGCAGGTCCGGGACTAGCGGACTCCAAGAGACCCAGTACTTC	CASRSGTSGLQETQYF
TRBJ1-2	.	.	TRBV29-1	TGCAGCATCTATGACGGTGCAGGCGCTAGCTATGGCTACACCTTC	CSIYDGAGASYGYTF
TRBJ2-1	TRBD2	.	TRBV4-1	TGCGCCAGCAGCCTAAGGTCGGCGGGGGATAAGCAGTTCTTC	CASSLRSAGDKQFF
TRBJ2-2	.	few	TRBV19	TGTGCCAGTAGACGGACACCCGCGAACACCGGGGAGCTGTTTTTT	CASRRTPANTGELFF
TRBJ1-4	TRBD1	many	TRBV18	TGTGCCAGCTCACCTTCCCAGGGGGCCACTAATGAAAAACTGTTTTTT	CASSPSQGATNEKLFF
TRBJ2-5	.	few	TRBV28	TGTGCCAGCAGTTTATTGGGAACGGAATCACAAGAGACCCAGTACTTC	CASSLLGTESQETQYF
TRBJ2-7	.	.	TRBV7-9	TGTGCCAGCAGCCTGGAATCGGACAGAGCCTACGAGCAGTACTTC	CASSLESDRAYEQYF
TRBJ1-2	.	.	TRBV20-1	TGCAGTGCTAGAGCGGGGGTTGGGTATGGCTACACCTTC	CSARAGVGYGYTF
TRBJ2-5	TRBD2	.	TRBV20-1	TGCAGTGCTAGGGGACTAGCGGGTCGCCAAGAGACCCAGTACTTC	CSARGLAGRQETQYF
TRBJ2-7	.	.	TRBV12-3/TRBV12-4	TGTGCCAGCAGTCTAGGGACGGTCACCTACGGGCAGTACTTC	CASSLGTVTYGQYF
TRBJ1-5	.	many	TRBV28	TGTGCCAGCAGTTCCTCCGGTATTGGCAATCAGCCCCAGCATTTT	CASSSSGIGNQPQHF
TRBJ2-7	.	medium-sized	TRBV20-1	TGCAGTGCTCCCGGGACCTCCTACGAGCAGTACTTC	CSAPGTSYEQYF
TRBJ1-1	.	.	TRBV10-3	TGTGCCATCAGTGAGTCGTTTAGCGGGGGCACTGAAGCTTTCTTT	CAISESFSGGTEAFF
TRBJ2-7	.	many	TRBV19	TGTGCCAGTAGTATGGGTTGGGAATCCTACGAGCAGTACTTC	CASSMGWESYEQYF
TRBJ2-1	TRBD2	.	TRBV20-1	TGCAGTGCTACCCCTAGCGGGAGGGGCCAGGACAATGAGCAGTTCTTC	CSATPSGRGQDNEQFF
TRBJ2-4	.	few	TRBV4-1	TGCGCCAGCAGCAAAACCTCAGGAGGGACCAAAAACATTCAGTACTTC	CASSKTSGGTKNIQYF
TRBJ2-7	TRBD2	medium-sized	TRBV18	TGTGCCAGCTCACCCACTAGCGGGAGAACCCACGAGCAGTACTTC	CASSPTSGRTHEQYF
TRBJ2-7	.	.	TRBV7-9	TGTGCCAGCAGCTTAAGCTACGAGCAGTACTTC	CASSLSYEQYF
TRBJ2-4	TRBD2	few	TRBV6-2/TRBV6-3	TGTGCCAGCAGTTACATTCTAGCGGGGGGGGCTGGCCTAGCCAAAAACATTCAGTACTTC	CASSYILAGGAGLAKNIQYF
TRBJ2-3	TRBD2	.	TRBV11-2	TGTGCCAGCAGCCCAGGACTAGCGCGAGCCACAGATACGCAGTATTTT	CASSPGLARATDTQYF
TRBJ1-2	.	many	TRBV5-5	TGTGCCAGCAGCTACACAGGAAACCCTGGCTACACCTTC	CASSYTGNPGYTF
TRBJ2-1	.	.	TRBV6-5	TGTGCCAGCAGTCACTCACCTAGGACCCTAGGAGATGAGCAGTTCTTC	CASSHSPRTLGDEQFF
TRBJ2-1	TRBD2	.	TRBV20-1	TGCAGTGCTGGAGGAGGGAGGGGATACAATGAGCAGTTCTTC	CSAGGGRGYNEQFF
TRBJ2-7	.	.	TRBV4-1	TGCGCCAGCAGCCCAAGGGGGAGCTCCTACGAGCAGTACTTC	CASSPRGSSYEQYF
TRBJ2-1	TRBD2	.	TRBV10-3	TGTGCCATCAGTGGCGGGAGCTCCTACAATGAGCAGTTCTTC	CAISGGSSYNEQFF
TRBJ2-5	.	.	TRBV11-2	TGTGCCAGCAGCACGATTGTGCAAGAGACCCAGTACTTC	CASSTIVQETQYF
TRBJ2-7	TRBD2	.	TRBV20-1	TGCAGTGCTAGAGGGACTAGAGGGACCTACGAGCAGTACTTC	CSARGTRGTYEQYF
TRBJ2-5	.	few	TRBV18	TGTGCCAGCTCACCACAGGACGGGCAAGAGACCCAGTACTTC	CASSPQDGQETQYF
TRBJ1-1	.	many	TRBV5-4	TGTGCCAGCAGAATGGAGCCACGGACTGAAGCTTTCTTT	CASRMEPRTEAFF
TRBJ1-5	.	many	TRBV7-2	TGTGCCGGCAGCTCCGTTCGCAATCAGCCCCAGCATTTT	CAGSSVRNQPQHF
TRBJ1-2	.	medium-sized	TRBV27	TGTGCCAGCAGTTCCTTGGGGGGTCCGGATGGCTACACCTTC	CASSSLGGPDGYTF
TRBJ2-7	.	few	TRBV12-3/TRBV12-4	TGTGCCAGCACCCTACTGGGGAAGGGCTACGAGCAGTACTTC	CASTLLGKGYEQYF
TRBJ2-1	.	few	TRBV5-1	TGCGCCAGCAGCTTGGCCACAGAAGACAATGAGCAGTTCTTC	CASSLATEDNEQFF
TRBJ1-4	TRBD1	.	TRBV12-3/TRBV12-4	TGTGCCAGCTACGGGCAGGGGGAAGAAAAACTGTTTTTT	CASYGQGEEKLFF